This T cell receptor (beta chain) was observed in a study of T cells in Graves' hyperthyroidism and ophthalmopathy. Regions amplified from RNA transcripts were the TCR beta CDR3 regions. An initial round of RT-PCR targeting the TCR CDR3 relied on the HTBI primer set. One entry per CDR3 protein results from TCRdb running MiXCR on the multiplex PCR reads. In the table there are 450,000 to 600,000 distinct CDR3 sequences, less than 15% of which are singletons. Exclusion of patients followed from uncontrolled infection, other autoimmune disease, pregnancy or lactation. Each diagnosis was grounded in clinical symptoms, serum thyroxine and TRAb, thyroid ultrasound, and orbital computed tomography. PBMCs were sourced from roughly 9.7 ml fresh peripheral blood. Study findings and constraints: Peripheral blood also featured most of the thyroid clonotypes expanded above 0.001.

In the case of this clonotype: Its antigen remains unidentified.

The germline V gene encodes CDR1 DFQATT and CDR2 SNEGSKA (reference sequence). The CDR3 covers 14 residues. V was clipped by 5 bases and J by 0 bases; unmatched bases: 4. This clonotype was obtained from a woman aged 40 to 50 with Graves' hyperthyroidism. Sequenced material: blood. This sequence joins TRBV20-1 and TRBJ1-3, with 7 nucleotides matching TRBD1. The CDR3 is CSARRQGSGNTIYF. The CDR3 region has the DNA TGCAGTGCTCGCAGACAGGGCTCTGGAAACACCATATATTTT.